A few counts support the clone carrying this T cell receptor beta chain. Its antigen is undetermined. There were TCR beta CDR3 regions amplified from RNA transcripts. The HTBI primer set was used in a first-round RT-PCR of the TCR CDR3. TCRdb redid the calling of the multiplex PCR reads with MiXCR, one entry per CDR3 protein. The profile shows 300,000 to 400,000 distinct CDR3 sequences, around a sixth of them singletons. For Graves' hyperthyroidism to be stable, ophthalmopathy could not progress within 18 months. This record comes from a study of T cells in Graves' hyperthyroidism and ophthalmopathy. Study summary: The initial diagnosis was the point when peripheral blood was collected, ahead of any treatment.

Notes on the study in general: From stable hyperthyroidism, ophthalmopathy was separated by a 13 V-J model.

Sequencing used blood. The clonotype was recovered from a woman aged 45-59 years with Graves' hyperthyroidism.

The CDR3 is CASSRQGAVDRGYTF. DNA of the CDR3: TGTGCCAGTAGTAGACAGGGCGCGGTGGATCGGGGCTACACCTTC. The chain is built from TRBV19 and TRBJ1-2, with 7 bases fitting TRBD1. Germline assignment: CDR1 LNHDA and CDR2 SQIVND (reference sequence). This CDR3 is built from 15 residues. Germline trimming cut 4 bases from V and 8 bases from J; bases unmatched to any gene: 13.